These 25 T cell receptor beta chains came from one sample sequenced in a study of blood T cell repertoires in COVID-19. Sequencing used immunoSEQ multiplex PCR; TCRdb keeps in-frame clones, though not all of them. The table lists 130,000 to 150,000 clones, 84% of them singletons. The sample was peripheral blood. These receptors were taken from a man aged 55 to 70 with active or convalescent COVID-19.

V usage is TRBV15 and J usage is TRBJ2-1; perhaps TRBD2 as D (6 bases). V shed 1 base and J shed 7 bases, with 14 bases lying between them. The CDR3 contains 15 residues. Germline CDR1 and CDR2: LNHNV and YYDKDF (reference sequence). In nucleotides, the CDR3 is TGTGCCACCAGCAGAGGCGGGGCTGCTGGAAATGAGCAGTTCTTC. Translated, it gives CATSRGGAAGNEQFF.

CDR3 region: CASRLADHNEQFF. The CDR3 DNA sequence: TGTGCCAGTAGACTAGCGGACCACAATGAGCAGTTCTTC. The chain couples TRBV7-9 to TRBJ2-1, with 9 bases matching TRBD2. The trim removed 9 bases at V and 5 bases at J, leaving 5 bases unmatched. The CDR3 loop spans 13 amino acids. The germline gives CDR1 SEHNR, CDR2 FQNEAQ (reference sequence).

V and J are TRBV24-1 and TRBJ2-3; 7 nucleotides align to TRBD2. The J segment lost 0 bases and the V segment lost 1 base, leaving 6 bases of the junction unmatched. Germline-derived CDR1 and CDR2 are KGHDR and SFDVKD. CDR3 length equals 17 residues. CDR3 DNA sequence: TGTGCCACCAGTGATTTTGGGCTAGCGGCTAGCACAGATACGCAGTATTTT. Translating gives CATSDFGLAASTDTQYF.

This clone was recorded once. This chain links TRBV4-1 with TRBJ1-2; D remains unclear. Germline assignment: CDR1 MGHRA and CDR2 YSYEKL. V was cut by 0 bases and J by 4 bases, with 27 bases left in between. The CDR3 is made up of 20 amino acids. The CDR3 DNA reads TGCGCCAGCAGCCAAGAAGGCTCTGTGAGTACAGAAGCATATCGCTATGGCTACACCTTC. This sequence encodes CASSQEGSVSTEAYRYGYTF.

This chain links TRBV29-1 with TRBJ1-4, with TRBD1 matching over 8 bases. Germline-derived CDR1 and CDR2 are SQVTM and ANQGSEA. CDR3 size: 15 residues. The ends lost 6 bases at V and 5 bases at J; junction bases unmatched: 11. CDR3 residues: CSVAQSTGVNEKLFF. The CDR3 DNA is TGCAGCGTGGCACAGTCGACAGGGGTAAATGAAAAACTGTTTTTT.

The V call is TRBV2, the J call TRBJ1-1, with a possible D match to TRBD1 (5 bases). Trimming shortened V by 0 bases and J by 5 bases, and 19 bases separated the two germline ends. Per the germline V gene, CDR1 is SNHLY and CDR2 is FYNNEI. CDR3 size: 17 residues. CDR3 loop: CASSEARQGGLRTEAFF. The DNA for the CDR3 is TGTGCCAGCAGTGAAGCGCGCCAGGGTGGATTGAGAACTGAAGCTTTCTTT.

This rearrangement joins TRBV9 to TRBJ2-2; D is perhaps TRBD2 (6 bases). Trimming shortened V by 0 bases and J by 3 bases, and 9 bases separated the two germline ends. Germline V CDR1 and CDR2: SGDLS, YYNGEE. The CDR3 has 15 residues. The CDR3 region is CASSVDQRDTGELFF. The CDR3 bases are TGTGCCAGCAGCGTAGACCAGCGGGACACCGGGGAGCTGTTTTTT.

V is TRBV4-3 and J is TRBJ1-3; TRBD1 might be the D (6 bases). Germline V lookup: CDR1 LGHNA, CDR2 YSLEER. The CDR3 contains 16 residues. The V gene lost 6 bases and the J gene lost 0 bases, with 15 bases spanning the gap. The CDR3 is CASSPGGTLSGNTIYF. The CDR3 DNA is TGCGCCAGCAGTCCGGGGGGGACACTCTCTGGAAACACCATATATTTT.

This rearrangement joins TRBV6-5 to TRBJ1-1; 8 bases align to TRBD1. This CDR3 is built from 12 residues. Germline V gene data show CDR1 as MNHEY and CDR2 as SVGAGI. Trimming removed 6 bases from V and 10 bases from J; junction bases left unmatched: 7. The CDR3 is CASSRGQGRAFF. The CDR3 bases are TGTGCCAGCAGCCGAGGACAGGGACGAGCTTTCTTT.

The chain carries TRBV7-9 and TRBJ1-5; the D is unclear. CDR1 and CDR2 (germline): SEHNR, FQNEAQ (reference sequence). Trimming took 0 bases from V and 2 from J, leaving 11 bases between them. The CDR3 is 16 amino acids. The CDR3 sequence: CASSLASGSGNQPQHF. The DNA of the CDR3 is TGTGCCAGCAGCTTAGCGTCGGGGAGTGGCAATCAGCCCCAGCATTTT.

The chain uses TRBV14 and TRBJ1-1; 8 nucleotides align to TRBD1. The germline gives CDR1 SGHDN, CDR2 FVKESK. This CDR3 has 16 residues. J gave up 5 bases and V 3 bases, and 11 bases lay outside the gene matches. The CDR3 here is CASSQGQEGKGTEAFF. The CDR3 DNA sequence: TGTGCCAGCAGCCAGGGACAGGAAGGAAAGGGAACTGAAGCTTTCTTT.

The gene calls are TRBV6-6 and TRBJ1-4; possible D gene TRBD1, 5 bases. Deletions cut 0 bases from V and 3 bases from J, with 8 bases between. CDR1 and CDR2 from the germline V gene are MNHNY and SVGAGI (reference sequence). The CDR3 has 15 residues. CDR3 nucleotides: TGTGCCAGCAGTTACTCCGGGGGAGCTAATGAAAAACTGTTTTTT. Its translation: CASSYSGGANEKLFF.

This clone was seen just once. CDR3 sequence (DNA): TGTGCCAGCAGTCCGGGACTAGGTATCTCCTACGAGCAGTACGTC. Translating gives CASSPGLGISYEQYV. The chain links TRBV6-2 or TRBV6-3 to TRBJ2-7, with TRBD2 matching over 8 bases. After removal of 5 bases from V and 0 bases from J, the junction contained 6 bases not matched to a gene. The CDR3 sequence is 15 residues long. CDR1 is MNHEY, CDR2 SVGEGT, per germline.

V is TRBV5-8 and J is TRBJ1-2, with 9 bases matching TRBD1. Per the germline V gene, CDR1 is SGHTS and CDR2 is YDEGEE. This CDR3 contains 14 residues. The junction had 8 bases not matched to a gene; V was cut back by 4 bases and J by 7 bases. CDR3 DNA: TGTGCCAGCAGCCGGACAGGGGAGCTCTTTGGCTACACCTTC. This gives the protein CASSRTGELFGYTF.

The chain links TRBV11-2 to TRBJ1-1; 9 nucleotides line up with TRBD1. With 5 bases clipped from V and 6 bases from J, the junction kept 10 bases outside the gene matches. CDR3 length: 15 amino acids. Per germline, CDR1 SGHAT and CDR2 FQNNGV. CDR3 loop: CASSPGTGWSSEAFF. CDR3 DNA sequence: TGTGCCAGCAGCCCCGGGACAGGGTGGTCTTCTGAAGCTTTCTTT.

V is TRBV5-1 and J is TRBJ2-7, with 9 bases identical to TRBD2. J lost 3 bases, V lost 1 base, and 8 bases had no gene match. Germline CDR1 and CDR2: SGHRS and YFSETQ. The CDR3 has 16 residues. The CDR3 sequence is CASSLQRGAPNYEQYF. Written as DNA, the CDR3 is TGCGCCAGCAGCTTGCAGCGGGGGGCCCCCAACTACGAGCAGTACTTC.

The chain joins TRBV30 to TRBJ2-5; 7 nucleotides line up with TRBD2. The CDR3 has 12 amino acids. Trimming removed 1 base from V and 4 bases from J; junction bases left unmatched: 0. Germline lookup yields CDR1 GTSNPN and CDR2 SVGIG (reference sequence). DNA of the CDR3: TGTGCCTGGAGTGGCGGGGGAGAGACCCAGTACTTC. Encoded protein: CAWSGGGETQYF.

The genes are TRBV6-5 and TRBJ2-3; TRBD2 aligns across 10 bases. Trimming cost V 0 bases and J 1 base; bases outside gene matches: 1. The CDR3 loop spans 16 amino acids. Germline V gives CDR1 MNHEY, CDR2 SVGAGI. For the CDR3, the DNA is TGTGCCAGCAGTTACTCCCTAGCGGGAGGCACAGATACGCAGTATTTT. It translates to CASSYSLAGGTDTQYF.

This clone was seen a few times. The V and J genes are TRBV5-8 and TRBJ1-2; 9 bases match TRBD1. With V trimmed by 0 bases and J by 12 bases, 12 bases remained unmatched. This CDR3 has 15 residues. CDR1 and CDR2 from the germline V gene are SGHTS and YDEGEE. DNA of the CDR3: TGTGCCAGCAGCTTGGTCTCAACGGGACAGGGTTATCACACCTTC. The encoded protein is CASSLVSTGQGYHTF.

The rearrangement links TRBV7-8 to TRBJ2-3; 8 nucleotides line up with TRBD2. Per germline, CDR1 SGHVS and CDR2 FQNEAQ. There are 14 residues in the CDR3. The junction had 6 bases not matched to a gene; V was cut back by 2 bases and J by 8 bases. CDR3 residues: CASSLFSSGRTQYF. The DNA for the CDR3 is TGTGCCAGCAGCTTATTTTCTAGCGGGCGTACGCAGTATTTT.

In this sample, this clone turned up once. This chain links TRBV9 with TRBJ1-4; TRBD1 aligns across 7 bases. The ends lost 0 bases at V and 8 bases at J; junction bases unmatched: 7. Germline CDR1 reads SGDLS; CDR2 reads YYNGEE. The CDR3 is 15 amino acids. The CDR3 loop reads CASSVGGQLNEKLFF. The CDR3 DNA follows: TGTGCCAGCAGCGTAGGGGGACAGTTGAACGAAAAACTGTTTTTT.

The chain employs TRBV5-1 and TRBJ2-5, with D possibly TRBD1 on 6 matching bases. The CDR3 has 17 residues. Germline V gives CDR1 SGHRS, CDR2 YFSETQ. V was shortened by 1 base and J by 2 bases, with 18 bases between the two germline ends. The chain's CDR3 is CASSLISGANHQETQYF. In DNA form, the CDR3 reads TGCGCCAGCAGCTTGATATCAGGGGCTAACCATCAAGAGACCCAGTACTTC.

This chain connects TRBV10-3 to TRBJ1-6, with TRBD1 matching 8 bases. The germline CDR1 and CDR2 sequences are ENHRY and SYGVKD. This CDR3 comprises 15 residues. The V segment lost 0 bases and the J segment 9 bases; nucleotides outside the gene matches: 4. Here the CDR3 reads CAISESQGARSPLHF. CDR3 nucleotides: TGTGCCATCAGTGAGTCGCAGGGGGCGCGTTCACCCCTCCACTTT.

This sequence joins TRBV5-4 and TRBJ2-5, with 8 bases aligning to TRBD2. J was trimmed by 3 bases and V by 2 bases; bases with no gene match: 6. Germline CDR1 reads SGHNT; CDR2 reads YYREEE (reference sequence). This CDR3 region has 15 residues. The CDR3 region has the DNA TGTGCCAGCAGCTTCTCCGGGAGGGCCGAAGAGACCCAGTACTTC. It yields the protein CASSFSGRAEETQYF. Full variable domain (outside the CDR3, taken from reference TRBV5-4 and TRBJ2-5): ETGVTQSPTHLIKTRGQQVTLRCSSQSGHNTVSWYQQALGQGPQFIFQYYREEENGRGNFPPRFSGLQFPNYSSELNVNALELDDSALYLCASSFSGRAEETQYFGPGTRLLVL.

The V gene is TRBV7-2, the J gene TRBJ2-1, with 13 bases that match TRBD2. Looked up from germline, CDR1 is SGHTA and CDR2 is FQGNSA. The CDR3 runs to 18 residues. Trimming took 4 bases from V and 4 from J; bases not matched to a gene: 10. CDR3 DNA: TGTGCCAGCAGCTCCATGACTAGCGGGAGGTTTCCATACAATGAGCAGTTCTTC. Translating it yields CASSSMTSGRFPYNEQFF.